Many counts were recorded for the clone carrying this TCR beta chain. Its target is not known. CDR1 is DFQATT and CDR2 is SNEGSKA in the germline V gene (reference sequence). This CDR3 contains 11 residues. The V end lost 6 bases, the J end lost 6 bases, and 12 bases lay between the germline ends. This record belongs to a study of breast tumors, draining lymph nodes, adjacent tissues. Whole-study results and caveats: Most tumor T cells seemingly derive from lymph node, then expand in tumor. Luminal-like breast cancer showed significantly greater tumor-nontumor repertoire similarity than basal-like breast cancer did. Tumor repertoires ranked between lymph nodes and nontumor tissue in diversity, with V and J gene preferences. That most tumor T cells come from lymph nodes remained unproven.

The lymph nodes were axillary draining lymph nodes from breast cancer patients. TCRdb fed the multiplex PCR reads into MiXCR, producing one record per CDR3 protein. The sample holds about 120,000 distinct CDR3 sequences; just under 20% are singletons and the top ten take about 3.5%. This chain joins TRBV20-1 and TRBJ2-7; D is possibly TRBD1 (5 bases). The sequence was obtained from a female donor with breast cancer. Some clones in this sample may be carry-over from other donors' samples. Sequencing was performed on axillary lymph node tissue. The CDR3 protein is CSAKAGFEQYF. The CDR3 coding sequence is TGCAGTGCGAAGGCAGGGTTCGAGCAGTACTTC.